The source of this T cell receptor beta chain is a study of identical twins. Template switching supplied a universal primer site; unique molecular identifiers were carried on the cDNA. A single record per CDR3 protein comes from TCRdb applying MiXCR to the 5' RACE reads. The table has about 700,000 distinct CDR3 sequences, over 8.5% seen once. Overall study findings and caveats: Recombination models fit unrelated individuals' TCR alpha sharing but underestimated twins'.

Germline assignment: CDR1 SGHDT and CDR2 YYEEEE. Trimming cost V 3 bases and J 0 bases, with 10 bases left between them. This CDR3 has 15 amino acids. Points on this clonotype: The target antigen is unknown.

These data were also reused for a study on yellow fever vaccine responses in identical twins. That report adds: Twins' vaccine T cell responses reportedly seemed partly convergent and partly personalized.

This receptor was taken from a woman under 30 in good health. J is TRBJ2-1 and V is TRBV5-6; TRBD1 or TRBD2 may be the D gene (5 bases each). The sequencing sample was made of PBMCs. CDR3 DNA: TGTGCCAGCAGCTCGGGGCGCCTCTCCTACAATGAGCAGTTCTTC. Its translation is CASSSGRLSYNEQFF. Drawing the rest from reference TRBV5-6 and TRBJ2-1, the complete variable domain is DAGVTQSPTHLIKTRGQQVTLRCSPKSGHDTVSWYQQALGQGPQFIFQYYEEEERQRGNFPDRFSGHQFPNYSSELNVNALLLGDSALYLCASSSGRLSYNEQFFGPGTRLTVL.